This T cell receptor beta chain was found in a study of OX40 agonist ivuxolimab in advanced cancers. Some clones are missing from TCRdb's copy, which holds only in-frame ones; the method was immunoSEQ multiplex PCR. The top ten hold roughly 1.3% of the sample, which has 72,000 or so clones, roughly 85% seen once. Per germline, CDR1 SGHRS and CDR2 YFSETQ. There are 17 residues in the CDR3. The V and J ends lost 4 bases and 4 bases, in that order; junction bases with no gene match: 12. The V gene is TRBV5-1, the J gene TRBJ1-5, with 9 bases matching TRBD1. The source material was CD4+ or CD8+ T cells sorted from blood, sampled in a trial of the OX40 agonist ivuxolimab. The clonotype originates from an adult with an advanced solid tumor such as melanoma, head and neck, liver or kidney cancer. CDR3 DNA: TGCGCCAGCAGCCGTAATGTCCGGGACAGGGCTAATCAGCCCCAGCATTTT. It encodes CASSRNVRDRANQPQHF.